This TCR beta chain was sequenced for a study of control samples from healthy donors and cancer patients. Clones were read by immunoSEQ multiplex PCR, and TCRdb kept only the in-frame ones, dropping some. Here the sample spans about 140,000 clones, about 90% being singletons. The germline V and J ends were trimmed by 3 bases and 13 bases, with 15 bases remaining between them. CDR3 size: 12 residues. This receptor was taken from a man aged 18 to 30 in good health. The sequenced sample consisted of blood. The chain couples TRBV12-3 or TRBV12-4 to TRBJ1-2; the D is unclear. The CDR3 protein is CASSLDGDRATF. The CDR3 DNA follows: TGTGCCAGCAGTTTGGACGGAGATAGGGCCACCTTC.